This T cell receptor (beta chain) was sequenced for a study of early T cells in non-severe SARS-CoV-2 infection. As for the study in general: The study sequenced bulk RNA from unsorted whole blood, with chains unpaired.

This clonotype was detected many times. Its cognate antigen is unknown. Study-wide points: VDJdb matching, biased toward anti-spike CD8 responses, missed private and CD4 specificities.

Unique molecular identifiers were affixed to single, distinct cDNA molecules. TCRdb called the 5' RACE reads again in MiXCR, with one record for every CDR3 protein. The sample lists 50,000 to 65,000 distinct CDR3 sequences, approximately 12% seen once, with 1.4% in the top ten. Sequencing was done on a sample of whole blood. The TCR sequence derives from an adult who was a healthcare worker with PCR-confirmed SARS-CoV-2 infection or an uninfected control (not recorded which).

The CDR3 loop is CASSPRTDYNSPLHF. CDR3 in DNA: TGTGCCAGCAGCCCGCGGACGGATTATAATTCACCCCTCCACTTT. The chain employs TRBV7-9 and TRBJ1-6, with unresolved D. Germline loops: CDR1 SEHNR, CDR2 FQNEAQ (reference sequence). The CDR3 has 15 amino acids. V was shortened by 5 bases and J by 4 bases, with 12 bases between the two germline ends.